The rows below give T cell receptor beta chains drawn from one sample of a study of T cell responses to AZD1222 COVID-19 vaccine. The table came from immunoSEQ multiplex PCR; TCRdb's copy has only in-frame clones and leaves some out. The data hold roughly 160,000 clones, with 85% to 95% observed a single time. Specimen: peripheral blood, collected on day 0 of AZD1222 vaccination. The source is an adult in good health. CDR3s include the opening cysteine and the closing phenylalanine or tryptophan. A D gene is named only where the DNA matches it firmly. Some rows have no size entry. The others give once, few or many, or a class for an expanded clone.

size	V	J	D	DNA	CDR3
NA	TRBV4-1	TRBJ1-5	NA	TGCGCCAGCAGCCAAGATCGGACGGGCCTTCAGCCCCAGCATTTT	CASSQDRTGLQPQHF
NA	TRBV5-1	TRBJ1-4	TRBD1	TGCGCCAGCAGCTTGAATGGCGGGACAGCCAATGAAAAACTGTTTTTT	CASSLNGGTANEKLFF
NA	TRBV19	TRBJ1-5	NA	TGTGCCAGTATTAAGGACGACAGATTCAATCAGCCCCAGCATTTT	CASIKDDRFNQPQHF
NA	TRBV6-4	TRBJ2-3	NA	TGTGCCAGCAGTTTGACTAGTGGGGGCACAGATACGCAGTATTTT	CASSLTSGGTDTQYF
NA	TRBV7-2	TRBJ2-7	TRBD1	TGTGCCAGCAGCTTGGGGACAGGTTACTACGAGCAGTACTTC	CASSLGTGYYEQYF
NA	TRBV29-1	TRBJ1-1	TRBD1	TGCAGCGTGGGACGGACAGGGGTAACTGAAGCTTTCTTT	CSVGRTGVTEAFF
NA	TRBV7-2	TRBJ2-5	NA	TGTGCCAGCGCATCGGATAGGCAAGAGACCCAGTACTTC	CASASDRQETQYF
once	TRBV6-4	TRBJ2-6	NA	TGTGCCAGCAGTGCGACAGGATCTGGGGCCAACGTCCTGACTTTC	CASSATGSGANVLTF
NA	TRBV6-5	TRBJ1-1	NA	TGTGCCAGCAGGACCTCCGCAGTGATGAACACTGAAGCTTTCTTT	CASRTSAVMNTEAFF
NA	TRBV3-1/TRBV3-2	TRBJ2-6	NA	TGTGCCAGCAGCCAGTTTGGGGCCAACGTCCTGACTTTC	CASSQFGANVLTF
NA	TRBV21-1	TRBJ1-6	NA	TGTGCCAGCAGCAAAATAGGGACAGGGGAATATAATTCACCCCTCCACTTT	CASSKIGTGEYNSPLHF
NA	TRBV18	TRBJ1-6	NA	TGTGCCAGCTCACTTACAGGGATGGACTCACCCCTCCACTTT	CASSLTGMDSPLHF
NA	TRBV2	TRBJ2-7	TRBD2	TGTGCCAGCAGTAGGGGACTAGCGCTCTCCTACGAGCAGTACTTC	CASSRGLALSYEQYF
NA	TRBV19	TRBJ1-5	TRBD1	TGTGCCAGTCAGGGGGCAGGGGGTCGGCCCCAGCATTTT	CASQGAGGRPQHF
NA	TRBV7-5	TRBJ1-5	NA	TGTGCCAGAAGCTTATGGGGGGGGCAGCCCCAGCATTTT	CARSLWGGQPQHF
NA	TRBV5-1	TRBJ1-1	NA	TGCGCCAGCAGCTTGGGAGTGAACACTGAAGCTTTCTTT	CASSLGVNTEAFF
NA	TRBV21-1	TRBJ1-4	NA	TGTGCCAGCAGCTGGGGGGACAGGGCAGAAAAACTGTTTTTT	CASSWGDRAEKLFF